The rows below give T cell receptor beta chains drawn from one sample of a study of T cell responses to AZD1222 COVID-19 vaccine. The assay was immunoSEQ multiplex PCR, and TCRdb's table has in-frame clones only and misses some. Of 55,000 to 80,000 clones listed, 65% to 85% are singletons. The sample consisted of peripheral blood, taken on day 0 of AZD1222 vaccination. The receptors derive from an adult in good health. CDR3s include the opening cysteine and the closing phenylalanine or tryptophan. The D gene is left open where the match is weak. Clone size is not always given. Where it is, it says once, few, many or a class for expanded clones.

v_call	d_call	j_call	clone_size	cdr3_nt	cdr3_aa
TRBV18	NA	TRBJ2-2	NA	TGTGCCAGCTCACCTCCGAAAGGGACAAAGAACACCGGGGAGCTGTTTTTT	CASSPPKGTKNTGELFF
TRBV7-9	NA	TRBJ2-7	NA	TGTGCCAGCAGCCTAAACCCCGGGGGCGAGCAGTACTTC	CASSLNPGGEQYF
TRBV3-1/TRBV3-2	NA	TRBJ2-5	NA	TGTGCCAGCAGCCAAGATTACCTAGCCGAGACCCAGTACTTC	CASSQDYLAETQYF
TRBV27	TRBD2	TRBJ2-5	NA	TGTGCCAGCAGTCCTGGGACTAGCGGGGGGTGGCGCCAAGAGACCCAGTACTTC	CASSPGTSGGWRQETQYF
TRBV27	NA	TRBJ1-5	NA	TGTGCCAGCAGTTTATCCTATAGCAATCAGCCCCAGCATTTT	CASSLSYSNQPQHF
TRBV12-3/TRBV12-4	NA	TRBJ1-3	NA	TGTGCCAGCAGTTTATTGAGTGGAAACACCATATATTTT	CASSLLSGNTIYF
TRBV5-8	NA	TRBJ2-6	NA	TGTGCCAGCACCAACCCTACTGGGGCCAACGTCCTGACTTTC	CASTNPTGANVLTF
TRBV3-1/TRBV3-2	NA	TRBJ2-3	NA	TGTGCCAGCAGTCGGATAAGCACAGATACGCAGTATTTT	CASSRISTDTQYF
TRBV18	NA	TRBJ1-1	few	TGTGCCAGCTCACCACAGCGGGACACCACTGAAGCTTTCTTT	CASSPQRDTTEAFF
TRBV5-1	NA	TRBJ1-1	NA	TGCGCCAGCAGCTTGGTGGCCCTGGGTAATACTGAAGCTTTCTTT	CASSLVALGNTEAFF
TRBV4-2	NA	TRBJ1-3	NA	TGTGCCAGCAGCCAAGTAGGTGGAAACACCATATATTTT	CASSQVGGNTIYF
TRBV10-1	TRBD2	TRBJ2-1	NA	TGCGCCAGCAGTGAGACTCCCGGGACTAGCGGGGGACGGGAGCAGTTCTTC	CASSETPGTSGGREQFF
TRBV6-5	NA	TRBJ1-2	NA	TGTGCCAGCAGACGCACAGGGAACTATGGCTACACCTTC	CASRRTGNYGYTF
TRBV5-1	NA	TRBJ2-7	NA	TGCGCCAGCAGCTTGGCCGGCGTAGGAGCTTACGAGCAGTACTTC	CASSLAGVGAYEQYF
TRBV28	TRBD2	TRBJ2-7	NA	TGTGCCAGCGGACGGGGGGGCGAGCAGTACTTC	CASGRGGEQYF
TRBV6-5	NA	TRBJ1-2	once	TGTGCCAGCATAAGGAGGGGTAGCTATGGCTACACCTTC	CASIRRGSYGYTF
TRBV5-1	TRBD1	TRBJ2-7	NA	TGCGCCAGCAGCCCCGGCGGTGGAGCAGGGGGCAACCAGCAGTACTTC	CASSPGGGAGGNQQYF
TRBV7-9	TRBD1	TRBJ2-1	NA	TGTGCCAGCAGCCCCCCCGGGACAGGCTACAATGAGCAGTTCTTC	CASSPPGTGYNEQFF
TRBV5-1	NA	TRBJ1-2	NA	TGCGCCAGCAGTACTGGAGGGGCCACCTATGGCTACACCTTC	CASSTGGATYGYTF
TRBV4-1	TRBD1	TRBJ1-4	NA	TGCGCCAGCAGCCAATCCGGGACAGGGGATGAAAAACTGTTTTTT	CASSQSGTGDEKLFF
TRBV7-9	NA	TRBJ1-1	NA	TGTGCCAGCAGTTCGACAGGCCTGGGGAACACTGAAGCTTTCTTT	CASSSTGLGNTEAFF
TRBV28	NA	TRBJ1-2	NA	TGTGCCAGTCATATAGGGGTAAACTATGGCTACACCTTC	CASHIGVNYGYTF
TRBV5-1	NA	TRBJ1-6	once	TGCGCCAGCAGCTGGGACAATAATTCACCCCTCCACTTT	CASSWDNNSPLHF
TRBV3-1/TRBV3-2	NA	TRBJ2-5	few	TGTGCCAGCAGCCTAGGGGGAGCGTGGTCGGAGACCCAGTACTTC	CASSLGGAWSETQYF
TRBV11-2	NA	TRBJ2-2	NA	TGTGCCAGCAGCAGACAACCGAACACCGGGGAGCTGTTTTTT	CASSRQPNTGELFF
TRBV11-3	TRBD1	TRBJ2-1	NA	TGTGCCAGCAGCTTAAGAGGGGGCCTCTACAATGAGCAGTTCTTC	CASSLRGGLYNEQFF
TRBV11-3	TRBD2	TRBJ2-1	few	TGTGCCAGCAGCTTAGGAGATAGCGGGGGGGCGAATGAGCAGTTCTTC	CASSLGDSGGANEQFF
TRBV23-1	NA	TRBJ1-5	NA	TGCGCCAGCACCCCAACCGGGAAATATAGCAATCAGCCCCAGCATTTT	CASTPTGKYSNQPQHF
TRBV5-1	NA	TRBJ2-7	NA	TGCGCCAGCAGCTTGGTTGCAGGGAGCGAGCAGTACTTC	CASSLVAGSEQYF
TRBV5-1	NA	TRBJ1-2	NA	TGCGCCAGCAGCTCCCAGACAGAAGCTAACTATGGCTACACCTTC	CASSSQTEANYGYTF
TRBV19	TRBD1	TRBJ1-1	NA	TGTGCCAGTAGCGACAGGGAGAACACTGAAGCTTTCTTT	CASSDRENTEAFF
TRBV27	TRBD2	TRBJ2-1	NA	TGTGCCAGCAGTTTAGAGGGGAGCGGGGGGATCTACAATGAGCAGTTCTTC	CASSLEGSGGIYNEQFF
TRBV5-4	NA	TRBJ1-2	NA	TGTGCCAGCAGCTGGGTCCCCGGAGGAGGGGACTATGGCTACACCTTC	CASSWVPGGGDYGYTF
TRBV12-3/TRBV12-4	NA	TRBJ2-7	NA	TGTGCCAGCACCAACAGAGATACCTACGAGCAGTACTTC	CASTNRDTYEQYF
TRBV29-1	TRBD1	TRBJ1-1	NA	TGCAGCGTTGACAGGGGGACCGTAGGCACTGAAGCTTTCTTT	CSVDRGTVGTEAFF
TRBV6-5	TRBD1	TRBJ1-2	few	TGTGCCAGCAAAGACAGGGGTAACTATGGCTACACCTTC	CASKDRGNYGYTF
TRBV6-5	NA	TRBJ1-1	NA	TGTGCCAGCATGCCGAACACTGAAGCTTTCTTT	CASMPNTEAFF
TRBV5-1	TRBD1	TRBJ2-3	NA	TGCGCCAGCAGGATGGACAGGGTTTATGATACGCAGTATTTT	CASRMDRVYDTQYF
TRBV5-1	NA	TRBJ1-1	NA	TGCGCCAGCAGCAACCTGGCGGGACAAGGGAACACTGAAGCTTTCTTT	CASSNLAGQGNTEAFF
TRBV12-3/TRBV12-4	NA	TRBJ1-2	NA	TGTGCCAGCAGTTCAGGGTATGGCTACACCTTC	CASSSGYGYTF
TRBV12-3/TRBV12-4	NA	TRBJ1-3	NA	TGTGCCAGCAGTTTAGCTTCTGGAAACACCATATATTTT	CASSLASGNTIYF